These 7 T cell receptor beta chains were all obtained from the same sample, sequenced in a study of vaccination and CD4 T cells after COVID-19. Noted treatment: 10-day PBMC culture with coronavirus spike peptide pools or control peptides (ViraFEST assay). Researchers used the Oncomine TCR Beta short-read assay to sequence DNA from cultured CD4+ T cells. TCRdb re-analysed the PCR reads in MiXCR, keeping a single row per CDR3 protein. Found here are about 10,000 distinct CDR3 sequences, about four fifths of them singletons; the top ten hold around 9.2%. These TCRs' antigens remain unknown. What was sequenced was CD4+ T cells from blood, cultured in vitro. These receptors all stem from a human donor who had recovered from COVID-19.

The gene calls are TRBV20-1 and TRBJ1-1; D remains unclear. Trimming removed 5 bases at V and 3 bases at J, with 7 bases between. CDR3 size: 11 residues. Germline-derived CDR1 and CDR2 are DFQATT and SNEGSKA (reference sequence). In DNA, the CDR3 is TGCAGTGCTTCGAGGGACACTGAAGCTTTCTTT. Its protein is CSASRDTEAFF.

In the case of this clonotype: Being one base from a much bigger clone, this may be a read error. This chain joins TRBV20-1 and TRBJ2-1; no clear D gene. Germline V gene data show CDR1 as DFQATT and CDR2 as SNEGSKA (reference sequence). V was trimmed by 4 bases and J by 9 bases, leaving 16 bases between them. The CDR3 covers 13 residues. The DNA for the CDR3 is TGCAGTGCTAAAGATATGGGTCGGGCTGAGCAGTTCTTC. Encoded protein: CSAKDMGRAEQFF.

This clonotype occurred once. V is TRBV6-5 and J is TRBJ1-1, with D unclear. The CDR3 runs 13 residues. Germline CDR1 and CDR2: MNHEY and SVGAGI. V gave up 2 bases and J gave up 3 bases, with 7 bases separating them. The CDR3 DNA reads TGTGCCAGCAGTTACGGCAAGTACACTGAAGCTTTCTTT. It codes for CASSYGKYTEAFF.

The chain uses TRBV6-2 or TRBV6-3 and TRBJ1-2; a weak D match, TRBD1 (5 bases). CDR1 is MNHEY, CDR2 SVGEGT, per germline. The length of the CDR3 is 13 residues. Trimming took 6 bases from V and 2 from J, leaving 10 bases between them. CDR3 protein: CASRATVNYGYTF. CDR3 nucleotide sequence: TGTGCCAGCAGGGCGACAGTAAACTATGGCTACACCTTC.

In this sample, this clonotype turned up once. The CDR3: CAPPYEQYF. CDR3 sequence (DNA): TGTGCCCCGCCCTACGAGCAGTACTTC. The V call is TRBV6-4, the J call TRBJ2-7; no clear D gene. This CDR3 contains 9 residues. Germline V gene data show CDR1 as MRHNA and CDR2 as SNTAGT. Trimming pared 11 bases from V and 2 bases from J, leaving 4 bases between.

The chain has TRBV6-5 and TRBJ2-7, with D possibly matching TRBD2 (7 bases). The CDR3 is 20 residues long. Trimming pared 4 bases from V and 6 bases from J, leaving 34 bases between. Germline values: CDR1 MNHEY, CDR2 SVGAGI. The CDR3 sequence: CASSSKFGGGGQREGREQYF. Written as DNA, the CDR3 is TGTGCCAGCAGTTCTAAATTTGGAGGGGGGGGCCAGAGGGAGGGTCGCGAGCAGTACTTC.

The chain recombines TRBV20-1 with TRBJ2-4; D is ambiguous. The CDR3 covers 13 residues. Germline V CDR1 and CDR2: DFQATT, SNEGSKA (reference sequence). Trimming took off 6 bases at V and 10 bases at J, with 19 bases between the two ends. CDR3 sequence: CSARAAPYGIQYF. The CDR3 region has the DNA TGCAGTGCACGGGCGGCGCCCTATGGGATTCAGTACTTC.